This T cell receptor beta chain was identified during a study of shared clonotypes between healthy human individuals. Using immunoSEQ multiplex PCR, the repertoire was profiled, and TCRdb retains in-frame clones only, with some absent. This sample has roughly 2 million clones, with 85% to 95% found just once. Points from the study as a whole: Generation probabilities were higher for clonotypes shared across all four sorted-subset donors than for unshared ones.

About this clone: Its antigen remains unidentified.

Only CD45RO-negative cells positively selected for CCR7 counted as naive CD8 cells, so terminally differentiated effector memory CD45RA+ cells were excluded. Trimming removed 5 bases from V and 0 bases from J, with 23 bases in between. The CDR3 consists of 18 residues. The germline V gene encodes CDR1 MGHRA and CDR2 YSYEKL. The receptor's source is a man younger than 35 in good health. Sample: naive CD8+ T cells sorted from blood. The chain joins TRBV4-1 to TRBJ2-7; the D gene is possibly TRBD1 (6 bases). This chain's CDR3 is CASSLRDTPIVGSYEQYF. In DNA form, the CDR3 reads TGCGCCAGCAGCTTAAGGGACACTCCTATTGTGGGCTCCTACGAGCAGTACTTC.